This entry concerns a single TCR beta chain. The antigen remains undetermined. The data were obtained in a study of blood T cells in healthy people across ages. They isolated at least 7 million PBMCs from each sample. Primed by a sample-barcoded 5' primer and a J-beta primer mix, a second PCR proceeded for roughly 6 to 12 cycles. All cDNA molecules were each tagged by a template-switch adaptor with 12 random nucleotides. All samples yielded 2.5 million or more CDR3-containing paired-end reads. TCRdb reprocessed the 5' RACE reads with MiXCR, giving one entry per CDR3 protein. The repertoire includes around 670,000 distinct CDR3 sequences, about 30% of them detected once, and approximately 14% sits in the top ten. Findings of the study overall: One million T cells yielded diversity estimates that were considered underestimates.

Specimen: blood. The origin of this receptor is a woman older than 75 in good health.

This chain's CDR3 is CASSVGRGSSSYEQYF. The CDR3 nucleotides read TGTGCCAGCAGCGTAGGGAGGGGTAGCAGCTCCTACGAGCAGTACTTC. The rearrangement links TRBV9 to TRBJ2-7, with D possibly TRBD2 on 6 matching bases. Germline V gene sequence: CDR1 SGDLS, CDR2 YYNGEE. This CDR3 spans 16 amino acids. V lost 0 bases and J 0 bases, leaving 13 bases between the germline ends.